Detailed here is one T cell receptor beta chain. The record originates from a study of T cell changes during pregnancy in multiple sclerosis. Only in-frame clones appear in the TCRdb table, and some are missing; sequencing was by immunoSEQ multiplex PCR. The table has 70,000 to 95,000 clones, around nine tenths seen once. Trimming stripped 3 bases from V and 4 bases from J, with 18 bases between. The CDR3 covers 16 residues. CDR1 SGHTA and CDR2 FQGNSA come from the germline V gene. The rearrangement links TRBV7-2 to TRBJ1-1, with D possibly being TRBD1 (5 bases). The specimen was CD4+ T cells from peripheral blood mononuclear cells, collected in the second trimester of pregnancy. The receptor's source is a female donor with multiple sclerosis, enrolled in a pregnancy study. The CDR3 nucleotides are TGTGCCAGCAGCTTGGAAAGTGCAGGGTCTGGCACTGAAGCTTTCTTT. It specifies CASSLESAGSGTEAFF.